The sequence of this T cell receptor beta chain was determined in a study of cytomegalovirus exposure and HLA in healthy donors. The V and J ends lost 0 bases and 4 bases, in that order; junction bases with no gene match: 5. Germline V CDR1 and CDR2: LGHNA, YNFKEQ. CDR3 length equals 17 residues. It was with 60 Vbeta and 13 Jbeta primers that the PCR ran. The method was immunoSEQ multiplex PCR; TCRdb's version includes in-frame clones alone and lacks a portion of them. The sample lists fewer than 150,000 clones; less than 85% were seen once. Study-level results: Across donors, sequencing depth was assumed by presence/absence analyses to be roughly uniform. It has been reported that TCR beta sequences accurately predicted the HLA-A and HLA-B alleles of most subjects. What a later analysis showed was that several of the most significant clusters appeared linked to common viral pathogens.

In regard to this clone: Its antigen is as yet unknown.

This clonotype was sampled from a man aged 35-49 years in good health and CMV-seronegative. The chain recombines TRBV4-2 with TRBJ2-5; the match to TRBD2 covers 13 bases. Sequenced input: PBMCs. CDR3 sequence reads: CASSQDPTSGGGETQYF. The CDR3 DNA sequence: TGTGCCAGCAGCCAAGACCCTACTAGCGGGGGGGGAGAGACCCAGTACTTC.